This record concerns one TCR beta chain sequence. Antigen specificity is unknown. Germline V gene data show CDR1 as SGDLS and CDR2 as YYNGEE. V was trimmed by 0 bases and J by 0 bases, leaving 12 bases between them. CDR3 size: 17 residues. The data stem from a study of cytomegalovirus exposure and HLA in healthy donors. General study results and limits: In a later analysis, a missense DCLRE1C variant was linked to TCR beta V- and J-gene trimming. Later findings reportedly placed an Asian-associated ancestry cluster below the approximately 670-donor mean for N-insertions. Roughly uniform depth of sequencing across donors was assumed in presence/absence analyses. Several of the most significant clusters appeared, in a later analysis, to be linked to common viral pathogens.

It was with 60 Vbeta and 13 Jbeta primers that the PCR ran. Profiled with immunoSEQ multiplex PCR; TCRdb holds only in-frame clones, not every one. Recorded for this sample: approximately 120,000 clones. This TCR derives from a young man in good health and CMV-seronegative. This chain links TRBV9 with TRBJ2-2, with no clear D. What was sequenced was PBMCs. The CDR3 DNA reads TGTGCCAGCAGCGTAGTCGGCCTCGCGGCGAACACCGGGGAGCTGTTTTTT. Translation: CASSVVGLAANTGELFF.